The 17 T cell receptor beta chains presented below share a single source sample, sequenced in a study of T cells in Graves' hyperthyroidism and ophthalmopathy. RNA transcripts served as the template for amplifying TCR beta CDR3 regions. The HTBI primer set drove a first-round RT-PCR of the TCR CDR3. MiXCR was run by TCRdb on the multiplex PCR reads, yielding one entry per CDR3 protein. The table includes about 380,000 distinct CDR3 sequences, less than 20% detected once. Sequenced input: blood. The receptors were sampled from a man between 18 and 35 years old with Graves' ophthalmopathy.

This clonotype was seen repeatedly, ten times or more. The chain is built from TRBV6-1 and TRBJ1-1; TRBD1 matches at 9 bases. J was trimmed by 4 bases and V by 5 bases; bases with no gene match: 5. The CDR3 runs to 14 residues. CDR1 is MNHNS and CDR2 is SASEGT in the germline V gene. For the CDR3, the DNA is TGTGCCAGCAGTTTCGGACAGGGGAGCACTGAAGCTTTCTTT. Residues: CASSFGQGSTEAFF.

This clonotype came up a few times. The chain has TRBV9 and TRBJ2-1; unclear D gene. Germline CDR1 is SGDLS and CDR2 is YYNGEE. V was cut by 0 bases and J by 2 bases, with 12 bases left in between. CDR3 size: 16 residues. In DNA, the CDR3 is TGTGCCAGCAGCGTAGCTACGTGGGGTCCCTACAATGAGCAGTTCTTC. Amino acids: CASSVATWGPYNEQFF.

This clonotype came up many times. The chain carries TRBV12-3 or TRBV12-4 and TRBJ2-3; 9 bases match TRBD1. V trimming: 3 bases; J trimming: 4 bases; junction bases outside the gene matches: 11. The CDR3 covers 17 residues. The CDR3 protein is CASSLETGGIRADTQYF. The DNA of the CDR3 is TGTGCCAGCAGTTTGGAAACAGGGGGCATTCGAGCAGATACGCAGTATTTT.

The table lists this clonotype with a count of one. J is TRBJ2-2 and V is TRBV24-1; 10 nucleotides align to TRBD2. The junction had 6 bases not matched to a gene; V was cut back by 0 bases and J by 0 bases. Germline loops: CDR1 KGHDR, CDR2 SFDVKD. The CDR3 covers 19 residues. The DNA of the CDR3 is TGTGCCACCAGTGATTTGGGGAGCGGGGGGGCCACGAACACCGGGGAGCTGTTTTTT. Protein: CATSDLGSGGATNTGELFF.

Regarding this clonotype: A much larger clone differs by one base, so this may be a read error. V gene TRBV3-1 combines with J gene TRBJ1-6; maybe TRBD1 (5 bases). Germline V lookup: CDR1 LGHDT, CDR2 YNNKEL (reference sequence). The CDR3 extends over 16 amino acids. CDR3: CTSSPRGTLDNSPLHF. DNA of the CDR3: TGTACCAGCAGCCCACGCGGGACGTTGGATAATTCACCCCTCCACTTT.

The chain couples TRBV28 to TRBJ2-2, with 11 bases lining up with TRBD1. The V gene end was trimmed by 6 bases and the J gene end by 7 bases; junction bases not matched to a gene: 13. The germline gives CDR1 MDHEN, CDR2 SYDVKM. The CDR3 loop spans 17 amino acids. The CDR3 loop reads CASSRTGTGGLSGELFF. The CDR3 nucleotides are TGTGCCAGCAGCCGGACCGGGACAGGGGGTCTAAGCGGGGAGCTGTTTTTT.

This clonotype was observed many times. The rearrangement uses TRBV29-1 and TRBJ1-4, with D possibly matching TRBD1 (5 bases). V shed 6 bases and J shed 8 bases, with 16 bases lying between them. The V gene's germline CDR1 is SQVTM and CDR2 ANQGSEA. The CDR3 is 13 amino acids. CDR3 nucleotide sequence: TGCAGCGTCACCGGGACGGGGTACGAAAAACTGTTTTTT. As protein: CSVTGTGYEKLFF.

The table lists this clonotype with many counts. The CDR3 loop is CASRFSDRVNTEAFF. The CDR3, as DNA: TGTGCCAGCAGATTCTCGGACAGGGTGAACACTGAAGCTTTCTTT. The rearrangement uses TRBV28 and TRBJ1-1; 8 bases match TRBD1. Germline assignment: CDR1 MDHEN and CDR2 SYDVKM. This CDR3 contains 15 residues. Trimming cost V 6 bases and J 0 bases; bases outside gene matches: 6.

V usage is TRBV20-1 and J usage is TRBJ2-6; 11 bases match TRBD1. The CDR3 extends over 18 amino acids. J lost 0 bases, V lost 3 bases, and 7 bases had no gene match. Germline assignment: CDR1 DFQATT and CDR2 SNEGSKA (reference sequence). CDR3 protein: CSASLRDRGSSGANVLTF. The CDR3 region has the DNA TGCAGTGCTAGCCTCCGGGACAGGGGGTCCTCTGGGGCCAACGTCCTGACTTTC.

About this clonotype itself: Sequence at one end of the junction differs from germline and may be a read error. This chain uses TRBV28 with TRBJ1-1; possibly TRBD1 for D (5 bases). There are 14 residues in the CDR3. Germline values: CDR1 MDHEN, CDR2 SYDVKM. CDR3 sequence reads: CASNLAGTNTEAFF. CDR3 DNA sequence: TGTGCCAGCAATTTAGCGGGGACCAACACTGAAGCTTTCTTT.

This clonotype has a count of ten or more. The rearrangement uses TRBV6-1 and TRBJ1-2; 9 bases match TRBD1. Trimming took 4 bases from V and 4 from J; bases not matched to a gene: 7. CDR1 is MNHNS, CDR2 SASEGT, per germline. This CDR3 comprises 15 residues. The CDR3 coding sequence is TGTGCCAGCAGTGTAGAGGACAGGGGCGGCTATGGCTACACCTTC. Amino acid sequence: CASSVEDRGGYGYTF.

This clonotype was seen a handful of times. The chain has TRBV4-1 and TRBJ2-7; D possibly corresponds to TRBD1 (6 bases). The CDR3 consists of 19 residues. Germline V gives CDR1 MGHRA, CDR2 YSYEKL. The V end lost 3 bases, the J end lost 0 bases, and 24 bases lay between the germline ends. CDR3 in amino acids: CASSHHGSTGLLFSYEQYF. CDR3 coding DNA: TGCGCCAGCAGCCATCACGGATCCACAGGGCTTCTGTTCTCCTACGAGCAGTACTTC.

J is TRBJ2-2 and V is TRBV6-5; D may be TRBD1 (5 bases). Germline values: CDR1 MNHEY, CDR2 SVGAGI. The CDR3 runs 16 residues. The V and J ends lost 0 bases and 7 bases respectively, with 15 bases between them. This chain's CDR3 is CASSYSIQGGLGELFF. CDR3 nucleotides: TGTGCCAGCAGTTACTCGATTCAGGGTGGGCTCGGGGAGCTGTTTTTT.

Written as DNA, the CDR3 is TGTGCCAGCACCCGGACAGGGCTCTCGAGTAAAGGCTACACCTTC. It encodes CASTRTGLSSKGYTF. The V gene is TRBV9, the J gene TRBJ1-2, with 8 bases lining up with TRBD1. With V trimmed by 6 bases and J by 8 bases, 15 bases remained unmatched. The CDR3 is 15 residues long. Per the germline V gene, CDR1 is SGDLS and CDR2 is YYNGEE.

This clonotype came up many times. The chain couples TRBV2 to TRBJ1-6; possibly TRBD1 for D (6 bases). The germline V and J ends were trimmed by 6 bases and 10 bases, with 16 bases remaining between them. This CDR3 contains 14 residues. CDR1 is SNHLY, CDR2 FYNNEI, per germline. The CDR3 here is CASSAQGPGSPLHF. DNA for the CDR3: TGTGCCAGCAGCGCACAGGGCCCGGGGTCACCCCTCCACTTT.

To note about this clonotype: This clone may be a read error of a much larger clone one base away. The chain uses TRBV27 and TRBJ1-1, with D unclear. The CDR3 is made up of 13 amino acids. Germline CDR1 MNHEY, CDR2 SMNVEV (reference sequence). CDR3 sequence reads: CASRLEMNTGAFF. CDR3 nucleotides: TGTGCCAGCAGACTAGAAATGAACACTGGAGCTTTCTTT.

In its sample, this clonotype was seen a few times. The chain employs TRBV7-9 and TRBJ2-5, with D possibly matching TRBD1 (5 bases). The CDR3 runs to 16 residues. In germline, CDR1 is SEHNR, CDR2 FQNEAQ (reference sequence). The V gene lost 4 bases and the J gene lost 1 base, with 16 bases spanning the gap. The CDR3 nucleotides read TGTGCCAGCAGCTCTCCTGGACAACCAGTCCAAGAGACCCAGTACTTC. Translated, it gives CASSSPGQPVQETQYF.